These 28 T cell receptor beta chains were sequenced from one sample in a study of cytomegalovirus exposure and HLA in healthy donors. PCR primers comprised 60 Vbeta and 13 Jbeta primers. The method was immunoSEQ multiplex PCR; TCRdb's version includes in-frame clones alone and lacks a portion of them. The sample yields approximately 100,000 clones, roughly 66% seen once. The sample comprised PBMCs. The receptor set was obtained from a woman in her forties or fifties in good health and CMV-seronegative.

This chain uses TRBV7-9 with TRBJ2-1; 9 positions match TRBD2. Trimming cost V 5 bases and J 9 bases; bases outside gene matches: 8. CDR3 size: 14 residues. The germline V gene encodes CDR1 SEHNR and CDR2 FQNEAQ (reference sequence). The CDR3 is CASSPLAGELEQFF. CDR3 coding DNA: TGTGCCAGCAGCCCCTTAGCGGGAGAACTTGAGCAGTTCTTC.

This clone has a handful of counts. This sequence joins TRBV28 and TRBJ2-5; 7 bases are a match to TRBD1. Per germline, CDR1 MDHEN and CDR2 SYDVKM. This CDR3 region has 14 residues. With V trimmed by 5 bases and J by 5 bases, 8 bases remained unmatched. CDR3 loop: CASSPEGAGETQYF. The CDR3 nucleotides are TGTGCCAGCAGTCCAGAGGGGGCTGGGGAGACCCAGTACTTC.

V usage is TRBV10-3 and J usage is TRBJ1-1; D might be TRBD1 (5 bases). The germline CDR1 and CDR2 sequences are ENHRY and SYGVKD. The CDR3 has 13 residues. Between the trimmed V and J ends, which lost 11 bases and 0 bases, there was a span of 13 bases. The CDR3 DNA reads TGTGCCGTGGCAGGGATTATGAACACTGAAGCTTTCTTT. Translating gives CAVAGIMNTEAFF.

V usage is TRBV4-2 and J usage is TRBJ2-3; D gene unclear. Trimming stripped 2 bases from V and 2 bases from J, with 8 bases between. The V gene's germline CDR1 is LGHNA and CDR2 YNFKEQ. This CDR3 is built from 14 residues. The CDR3 bases are TGTGCCAGCAGCCAACCGTCTTACACAGATACGCAGTATTTT. Translated, it gives CASSQPSYTDTQYF.

This clone occurred a few times. This chain links TRBV20-1 with TRBJ1-2; D is ambiguous. CDR1 and CDR2 (germline): DFQATT, SNEGSKA (reference sequence). The ends were cut back, 7 bases at V and 8 bases at J, with 8 bases in the middle. CDR3 length equals 9 residues. The CDR3 here is CSVREGYTF. The CDR3 region has the DNA TGCAGTGTCCGCGAAGGCTACACCTTC.

This chain uses TRBV14 with TRBJ2-1; D perhaps matches TRBD2 (5 bases). Trimming cost V 1 base and J 9 bases, with 19 bases left between them. The CDR3 contains 16 residues. The germline CDR1 and CDR2 sequences are SGHDN and FVKESK. The CDR3 sequence is CASSQGAGQTKVEQFF. The CDR3, as DNA: TGTGCCAGCAGCCAAGGAGCCGGGCAGACTAAGGTTGAGCAGTTCTTC.

This sequence joins TRBV7-2 and TRBJ2-1, with D possibly being TRBD2 (6 bases). Germline CDR1 reads SGHTA; CDR2 reads FQGNSA. The V end lost 5 bases, the J end lost 2 bases, and 13 bases lay between the germline ends. There are 15 residues in the CDR3. CDR3 region: CASSQGGVPYNEQFF. The DNA for the CDR3 is TGTGCCAGCAGCCAAGGCGGGGTCCCCTACAATGAGCAGTTCTTC.

The genes are TRBV7-2 and TRBJ2-7; 8 nucleotides line up with TRBD1. V gave up 6 bases and J gave up 4 bases; unmatched junction bases: 5. The CDR3 covers 13 residues. Germline V CDR1 and CDR2: SGHTA, FQGNSA. CDR3 region: CASRTGGSYEQYF. The CDR3 DNA reads TGTGCCAGCAGAACAGGGGGATCTTACGAGCAGTACTTC.

The chain carries TRBV9 and TRBJ2-2, with D hard to call. CDR1 is SGDLS, CDR2 YYNGEE, per germline. CDR3 length: 16 residues. Trimming shortened V by 2 bases and J by 4 bases, and 15 bases separated the two germline ends. This CDR3 is CASSVSVTGSTGELFF. For the CDR3, the DNA is TGTGCCAGCAGCGTCTCTGTGACTGGTTCCACCGGGGAGCTGTTTTTT.

The chain joins TRBV5-1 to TRBJ1-1; TRBD1 matches 11 bases. This CDR3 spans 14 amino acids. Germline lookup yields CDR1 SGHRS and CDR2 YFSETQ. V was pared by 4 bases and J by 5 bases, with 4 bases of the junction left unmatched. CDR3 region: CASSEGQGGTEAFF. The CDR3 DNA sequence: TGCGCCAGCAGCGAGGGACAGGGGGGAACTGAAGCTTTCTTT. The full variable domain, its missing parts supplied by reference TRBV5-1 and TRBJ1-1, is KAGVTQTPRYLIKTRGQQVTLSCSPISGHRSVSWYQQTPGQGLQFLFEYFSETQRNKGNFPGRFSGRQFSNSRSEMNVSTLELGDSALYLCASSEGQGGTEAFFGQGTRLTVV.

The table lists this clone with a few counts. This chain uses TRBV7-9 with TRBJ1-1; D is unclear. CDR1 and CDR2 (germline): SEHNR, FQNEAQ (reference sequence). This CDR3 is built from 14 residues. Between the trimmed V and J ends, which lost 3 bases and 6 bases, there was a span of 14 bases. The CDR3 here is CASSFGSERAEAFF. Here the CDR3 DNA reads TGTGCCAGCAGCTTCGGCAGTGAGAGGGCTGAAGCTTTCTTT.

This chain joins TRBV18 and TRBJ2-7; TRBD1 aligns across 9 bases. Germline CDR1 KGHSH, CDR2 LQKENI. J lost 2 bases, V lost 3 bases, and 5 bases had no gene match. This CDR3 spans 15 amino acids. The CDR3: CASSPGQGQTYEQYF. Written as DNA, the CDR3 is TGTGCCAGCTCACCGGGACAGGGACAAACCTACGAGCAGTACTTC.

The chain links TRBV12-5 to TRBJ1-3; no firm D call. Germline V lookup: CDR1 LGHNT, CDR2 FRNRAP. Trimming took 0 bases from V and 0 from J, leaving 12 bases between them. The CDR3 totals 17 residues. The CDR3 DNA reads as TGTGCTAGTGGTTTGGTTCTGGGGAGCTACTCTGGAAACACCATATATTTT. It encodes CASGLVLGSYSGNTIYF.

Written as DNA, the CDR3 is TGTGCCAGCAGCTTAGAATGGGGAGGGTCGTTCAATGAGCAGTTCTTC. As protein: CASSLEWGGSFNEQFF. This chain links TRBV7-6 with TRBJ2-1, with 7 nucleotides matching TRBD2. The V gene end was trimmed by 1 base and the J gene end by 6 bases; junction bases not matched to a gene: 9. Germline V gives CDR1 SGHVS, CDR2 FNYEAQ. This CDR3 has 16 residues.

The chain uses TRBV11-3 and TRBJ2-7; 8 bases line up with TRBD2. The CDR3 is 15 amino acids. J lost 1 base, V lost 5 bases, and 7 bases had no gene match. Germline CDR1 is SGHNT and CDR2 is YENEEA. CDR3 DNA sequence: TGTGCCAGCAGCCTCATAGCGGGACCTTCCTACGAGCAGTACTTC. This translates into CASSLIAGPSYEQYF.

The chain links TRBV4-2 to TRBJ2-6; 8 bases align to TRBD2. The J segment lost 2 bases and the V segment lost 5 bases, leaving 2 bases of the junction unmatched. Per the germline V gene, CDR1 is LGHNA and CDR2 is YNFKEQ. This CDR3 contains 15 residues. CDR3 sequence: CASSVREAGANVLTF. The CDR3, as DNA: TGTGCCAGCAGCGTGCGGGAGGCTGGGGCCAACGTCCTGACTTTC.

This chain joins TRBV19 and TRBJ2-1; 11 nucleotides match TRBD2. Per germline, CDR1 LNHDA and CDR2 SQIVND (reference sequence). The CDR3 consists of 15 residues. Losses at the gene ends were 4 bases for V and 2 bases for J; bases not matched to a gene: 1. CDR3 amino acids: CASSSSGRAYNEQFF. The DNA of the CDR3 is TGTGCCAGTAGTAGTAGCGGGAGGGCCTACAATGAGCAGTTCTTC. Full variable domain (remainder filled in from reference TRBV19 and TRBJ2-1): DGGITQSPKYLFRKEGQNVTLSCEQNLNHDAMYWYRQDPGQGLRLIYYSQIVNDFQKGDIAEGYSVSREKKESFPLTVTSAQKNPTAFYLCASSSSGRAYNEQFFGPGTRLTVL.

The genes are TRBV7-2 and TRBJ2-7; TRBD2 agrees at 12 bases. Germline CDR1 is SGHTA and CDR2 is FQGNSA. V was pared by 3 bases and J by 4 bases, with 7 bases of the junction left unmatched. The CDR3 is made up of 16 amino acids. CDR3 DNA: TGTGCCAGCAGCTTCCCTAGCGGGGGGGCCGCGTACGAGCAGTACTTC. This gives the protein CASSFPSGGAAYEQYF.

This clone was picked up a small number of times. The rearrangement joins TRBV13 to TRBJ2-2; TRBD2 might be the D (5 bases). Looked up from germline, CDR1 is PRHDT and CDR2 is FYEKMQ (reference sequence). Trimming left V 5 bases short and J 7 bases short, with 14 bases between. The CDR3 contains 14 residues. CDR3 region: CASSAGVEIGELFF. For the CDR3, the DNA is TGTGCCAGCAGCGCGGGTGTCGAGATCGGGGAGCTGTTTTTT.

The chain uses TRBV11-2 and TRBJ1-2, with D unresolved. CDR3 length: 14 residues. From germline, CDR1 is SGHAT and CDR2 FQNNGV. Trimming stripped 4 bases from V and 8 bases from J, with 17 bases between. The CDR3: CASSSKSGRRGYTF. In nucleotides, the CDR3 is TGTGCCAGCAGCTCGAAAAGCGGGAGAAGAGGCTACACCTTC.

V and J are TRBV5-1 and TRBJ1-2; maybe TRBD1 (5 bases). Looked up from germline, CDR1 is SGHRS and CDR2 is YFSETQ. With 4 bases removed from V and 2 bases from J, the gap between germline ends came to 9 bases. CDR3 length: 13 residues. The CDR3 reads CASSLRGNYGYTF. The CDR3 DNA follows: TGCGCCAGCAGCCTCCGGGGGAACTATGGCTACACCTTC.

This clone was observed once. The rearrangement uses TRBV28 and TRBJ2-1, with a weak D call TRBD1 (7 bases). Trimming pared 6 bases from V and 7 bases from J, leaving 10 bases between. CDR3 length: 12 residues. Germline CDR1 reads MDHEN; CDR2 reads SYDVKM. The CDR3 DNA sequence: TGTGCCAGCAGGCCAGGGGGGAATGAGCAGTTCTTC. Translated, it gives CASRPGGNEQFF.

DNA for the CDR3: TGTGCCAGTAGATTGGCCTCCTACAATGAGCAGTTCTTC. Its protein is CASRLASYNEQFF. The V and J genes are TRBV19 and TRBJ2-1; D gene uncertain. The CDR3 extends over 13 amino acids. With 6 bases removed from V and 0 bases from J, the gap between germline ends came to 6 bases. The germline V gene has CDR1 LNHDA and CDR2 SQIVND (reference sequence).

The V and J genes are TRBV18 and TRBJ2-5, with D possibly TRBD2 on 6 matching bases. This CDR3 region has 14 residues. Looked up from germline, CDR1 is KGHSH and CDR2 is LQKENI. V gave up 3 bases and J gave up 1 base, with 9 bases separating them. Written as DNA, the CDR3 is TGTGCCAGCTCACCCAACGGGGGCCAAGAGACCCAGTACTTC. Its protein product is CASSPNGGQETQYF.

This clone was counted once. The chain uses TRBV30 and TRBJ2-7; D is ambiguous. The length of the CDR3 is 13 residues. V shed 0 bases and J shed 4 bases, with 10 bases lying between them. The germline V gene has CDR1 GTSNPN and CDR2 SVGIG (reference sequence). CDR3 nucleotide sequence: TGTGCCTGGAGTGTACTGTCAGGATACGAGCAGTACTTC. It is translated as CAWSVLSGYEQYF.

V and J are TRBV1 and TRBJ2-3; the table's TRBD2 call for D was not verified on the DNA. TRBV1 is reported as a pseudogene. This CDR3 region has 17 residues. The CDR3: CTSSQGTSGTSTDTQYF. The CDR3 nucleotides are TGCACCAGCAGCCAAGGGACTAGCGGGACCAGCACAGATACGCAGTATTTT.

J is TRBJ2-7 and V is TRBV7-2; D unclear. The CDR3 totals 13 residues. V gave up 2 bases and J gave up 3 bases, with 8 bases separating them. Germline assignment: CDR1 SGHTA and CDR2 FQGNSA. The CDR3 region is CASSLQAVYEQYF. DNA for the CDR3: TGTGCCAGCAGCTTACAGGCCGTCTACGAGCAGTACTTC. Together with reference TRBV7-2 and TRBJ2-7, the CDR3 gives the full variable domain: GAGVSQSPSNKVTEKGKDVELRCDPISGHTALYWYRQSLGQGLEFLIYFQGNSAPDKSGLPSDRFSAERTGGSVSTLTIQRTQQEDSAVYLCASSLQAVYEQYFGPGTRLTVT.

The J gene is TRBJ2-2, the V gene TRBV4-1; the match to TRBD2 covers 7 bases. CDR3 length equals 17 residues. CDR1 and CDR2 from the germline V gene are MGHRA and YSYEKL. The trim removed 1 base at V and 6 bases at J, leaving 11 bases unmatched. CDR3 coding DNA: TGCGCCAGCAGCCAAGTTCGAACGGGAGGAGGGGCCGGGGAGCTGTTTTTT. Translated: CASSQVRTGGGAGELFF.